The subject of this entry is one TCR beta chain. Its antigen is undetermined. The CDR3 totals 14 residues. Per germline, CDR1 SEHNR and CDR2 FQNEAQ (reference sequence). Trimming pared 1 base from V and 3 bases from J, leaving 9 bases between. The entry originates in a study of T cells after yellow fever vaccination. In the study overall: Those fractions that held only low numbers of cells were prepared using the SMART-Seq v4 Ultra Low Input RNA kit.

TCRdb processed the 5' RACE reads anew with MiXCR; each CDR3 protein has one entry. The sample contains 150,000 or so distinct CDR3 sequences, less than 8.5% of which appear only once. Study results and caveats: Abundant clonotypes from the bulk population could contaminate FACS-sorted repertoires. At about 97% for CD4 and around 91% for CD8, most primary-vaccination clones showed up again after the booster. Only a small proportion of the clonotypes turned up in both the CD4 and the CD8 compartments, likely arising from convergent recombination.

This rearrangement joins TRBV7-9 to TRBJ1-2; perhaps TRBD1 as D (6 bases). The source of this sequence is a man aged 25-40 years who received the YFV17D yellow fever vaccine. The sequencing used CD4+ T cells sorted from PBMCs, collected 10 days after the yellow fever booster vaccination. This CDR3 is CASSLGAGDYGYTF. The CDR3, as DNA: TGTGCCAGCAGCTTAGGAGCAGGGGACTATGGCTACACCTTC.